This T cell receptor beta chain is drawn from a study of blood T cell repertoires in COVID-19 (dated by TCRdb to 2018 to 2020). For context, the study as a whole: The collaborator samples originated in the United States, Italy and Spain and spanned the acute and convalescent phases of COVID-19. The prospective study material was composed of cDNA or gDNA derived from T cells, B-cell-depleted T cells, or PBMCs. Deeply sampled blood TCRbeta repertoires from subjects exposed to, actively infected with, or recovered from COVID-19 were included in the dataset. A freely available public database, intended as a resource for researchers studying the immune response to SARS-CoV-2, is where the repertoires were released. The samples were drawn from the first 160 participants of the ongoing ImmuneRACE study and from 950 to 1,500 subjects provided by 6 global collaborators. Nearly every sample came with metadata listing a de-identified subject ID, COVID-19 status, age in years and sex. Where available, HLA class I and class II types were taken from metadata supplied by the sample provider and were not determined by assay-based typing.

Whole blood was collected in K2EDTA tubes by collaborating institutions according to the institutions' own protocols. For TCRbeta analysis, collaborators shipped samples in one of three forms: frozen whole blood, isolated PBMCs, or DNA extracted from either of those sample types. Sequences SGHNT (CDR1) and YENEEA (CDR2) are obtained from the germline V gene. Including cysteine and phenylalanine, the CDR3 has 14 amino acids. The read is trimmed to its CDR3 DNA, 42 bases read in frame from base 1. The germline V and J ends show losses of 1 base and 3 bases respectively, and no gene match explains 2 bases of the junction. TCRbeta CDR3 regions were amplified from genomic DNA by means of the immunoSEQ Assay, a bias-controlled multiplex PCR. In the original analysis: The number of nucleated cells in each sample was estimated by amplification of reference gene primers within the assay. Sequence reads were collapsed and filtered to measure the absolute abundance of every unique TCRbeta CDR3 rearrangement. For each sample, productive Simpson clonality was calculated by taking the square root of Simpson's diversity index across productive rearrangements. TCRdb carries this immuneACCESS record with in-frame sequences only. Its versions omit some clonotypes, under half of them owing to an unresolved V gene in the studies checked, with the rest unexplained. V, J and clone size are taken as reported in that table, and D and trimming were inferred from the DNA itself. The sample data list 25,000 to 30,000 clones, and around 85% of these were observed just once. The ten largest clones represent approximately 16% of the sample.

Details on this clone: It lacks a known antigen. No base-level quality is on record; no much larger clone is a single base apart.

Here is what the overall study found, with its caveats: How much clinical and demographic metadata was included differed by source and by participant, and the metadata was provided uncurated.

The chain was built from TRBV11-3 and TRBJ2-7, and TRBD2 aligns with 8 junction nucleotides. Sample: peripheral blood. This TCR came from a woman aged 60-75 years with acute or convalescent COVID-19. The CDR3 is CASSLGGTSYEQYF. The DNA reads TGTGCCAGCAGCTTAGGCGGGACTAGCTACGAGCAGTACTTC. Supplemented by the reference TRBV11-3 and TRBJ2-7 proteins around the CDR3, the complete variable domain is EAGVVQSPRYKIIEKKQPVAFWCNPISGHNTLYWYLQNLGQGPELLIRYENEEAVDDSQLPKDRFSAERLKGVDSTLKIQPAELGDSAVYLCASSLGGTSYEQYFGPGTRLTVT.